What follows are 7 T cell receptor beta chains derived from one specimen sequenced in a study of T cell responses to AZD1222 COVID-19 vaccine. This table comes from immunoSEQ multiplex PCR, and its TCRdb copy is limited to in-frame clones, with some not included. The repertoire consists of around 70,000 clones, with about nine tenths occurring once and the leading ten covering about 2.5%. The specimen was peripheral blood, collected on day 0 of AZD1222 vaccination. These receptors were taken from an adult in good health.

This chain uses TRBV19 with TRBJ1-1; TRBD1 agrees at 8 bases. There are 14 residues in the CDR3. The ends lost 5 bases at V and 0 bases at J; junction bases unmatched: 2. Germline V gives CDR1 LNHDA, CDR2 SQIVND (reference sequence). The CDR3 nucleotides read TGTGCCAGTAGTCAGGACAGGGTGAACACTGAAGCTTTCTTT. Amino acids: CASSQDRVNTEAFF.

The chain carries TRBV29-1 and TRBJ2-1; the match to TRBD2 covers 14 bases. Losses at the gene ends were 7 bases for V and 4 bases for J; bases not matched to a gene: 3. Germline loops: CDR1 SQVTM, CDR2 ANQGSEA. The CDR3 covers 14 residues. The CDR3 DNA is TGCAGCGCCGGGACTAGCGGGAGTTACAATGAGCAGTTCTTC. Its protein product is CSAGTSGSYNEQFF.

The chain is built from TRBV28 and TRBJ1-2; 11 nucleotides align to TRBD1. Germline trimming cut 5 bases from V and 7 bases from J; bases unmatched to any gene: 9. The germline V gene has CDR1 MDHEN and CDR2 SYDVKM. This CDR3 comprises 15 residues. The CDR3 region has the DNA TGTGCCAGCAGTCCCGGGACAGGGGGGTTAGGTGGCTACACCTTC. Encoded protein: CASSPGTGGLGGYTF.

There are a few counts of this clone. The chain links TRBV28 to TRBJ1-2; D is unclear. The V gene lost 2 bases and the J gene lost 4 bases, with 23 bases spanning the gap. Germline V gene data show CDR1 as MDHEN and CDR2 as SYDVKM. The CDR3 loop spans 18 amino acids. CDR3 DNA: TGTGCCAGCAGTTTAGTTGGTACCCCGACACTCCGGGGCTATGGCTACACCTTC. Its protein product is CASSLVGTPTLRGYGYTF.

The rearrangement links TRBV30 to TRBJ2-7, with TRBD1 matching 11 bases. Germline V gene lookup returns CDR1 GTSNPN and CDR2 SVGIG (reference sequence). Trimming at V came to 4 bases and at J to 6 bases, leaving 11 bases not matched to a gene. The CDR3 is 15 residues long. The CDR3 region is CAWKVPGTGGTEQYF. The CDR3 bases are TGTGCCTGGAAGGTACCCGGGACAGGGGGAACCGAGCAGTACTTC.

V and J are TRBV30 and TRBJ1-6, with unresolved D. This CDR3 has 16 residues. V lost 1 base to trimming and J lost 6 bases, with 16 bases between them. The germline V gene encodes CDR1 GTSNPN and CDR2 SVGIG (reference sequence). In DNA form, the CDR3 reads TGTGCCTGGAGTGACCCTTTAGGGTCGGGTAATTCACCCCTCCACTTT. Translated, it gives CAWSDPLGSGNSPLHF. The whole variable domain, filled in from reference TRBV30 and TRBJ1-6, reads SQTIHQWPATLVQPVGSPLSLECTVEGTSNPNLYWYRQAAGRGLQLLFYSVGIGQISSEVPQNLSASRPQDRQFILSSKKLLLSDSGFYLCAWSDPLGSGNSPLHFGNGTRLTVT.

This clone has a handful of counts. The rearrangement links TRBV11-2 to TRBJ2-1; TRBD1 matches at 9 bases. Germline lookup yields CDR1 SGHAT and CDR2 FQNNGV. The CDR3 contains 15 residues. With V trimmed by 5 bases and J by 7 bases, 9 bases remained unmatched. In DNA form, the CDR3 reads TGTGCCAGCAGCGCCCCGGGACAGGGTGAAAATGAGCAGTTCTTC. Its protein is CASSAPGQGENEQFF.